Listed here are 14 T cell receptor beta chains from one sample, sequenced in a study of identical twins (dated by TCRdb to about 2016). The protocol used for the library was 5' RACE. Sequencer: Illumina HiSeq 2000. TCRdb itself trimmed the public reads at Q25 with fastp, ran MiXCR and retained productive beta chains. Rows merge per CDR3 protein into single entries with the most common DNA and genes. This sample has roughly 1,500,000 distinct CDR3 sequences in its table, and around a third of those were observed once. Clones ranked in the top ten supply roughly 0.3% of the sample. The sequenced material came from cord blood. The receptor source for this set is a newborn girl in good health.

The CDR3 loop reads CASSRQGLDEQFF. CDR3 bases: TGTGCCAGCAGCCGACAGGGGTTGGATGAGCAGTTCTTC. The gene calls are TRBV11-3 and TRBJ2-1; TRBD1 aligns across 8 bases. This CDR3 is 13 amino acids long. From germline, CDR1 is SGHNT and CDR2 YENEEA. The V and J ends lost 5 bases and 8 bases, in that order; junction bases with no gene match: 5.

This clonotype was observed a few times. The chain links TRBV6-5 to TRBJ1-1; D is uncertain. The CDR3 runs 12 residues. Deletions cut 7 bases from V and 5 bases from J, with 11 bases between. CDR1 is MNHEY, CDR2 SVGAGI, per germline. The CDR3 coding sequence is TGTGCCAGCACCCCGGGAGTAACTGAAGCTTTCTTT. Translating gives CASTPGVTEAFF.

This clonotype was counted a few times. Written as DNA, the CDR3 is TGTGCCAGCAGCTTAAACCGATTCAATCAGCCCCAGCATTTT. Protein sequence: CASSLNRFNQPQHF. J is TRBJ1-5 and V is TRBV7-6; D remains ambiguous. CDR1 SGHVS and CDR2 FNYEAQ come from the germline V gene. The V end was cut by 2 bases, the J end by 3 bases, with 8 bases between. The CDR3 totals 14 residues.

V and J are TRBV25-1 and TRBJ1-5, with D possibly matching TRBD1 (6 bases). The CDR3 is 12 amino acids. Germline V gene sequence: CDR1 MGHDK, CDR2 SYGVNS. V lost 5 bases and J 9 bases, leaving 11 bases between the germline ends. In DNA, the CDR3 is TGTGCCAGCAGTACGGGGGGCAGGCCCCAGCATTTT. Translation gives CASSTGGRPQHF.

This clonotype showed up many times. V usage is TRBV6-6 and J usage is TRBJ2-7; unclear D gene. The germline CDR1 and CDR2 sequences are MNHNY and SVGAGI (reference sequence). This CDR3 is 12 amino acids long. The germline V and J ends were trimmed by 2 bases and 3 bases, with 5 bases remaining between them. CDR3 in amino acids: CASSYDGYEQYF. Here the CDR3 DNA reads TGTGCCAGCAGTTACGACGGCTACGAGCAGTACTTC.

The sample holds a few counts of this clonotype. V usage is TRBV28 and J usage is TRBJ2-1; D might be TRBD1 or TRBD2, each matching 7 bases. This CDR3 is 15 amino acids long. Germline V gene sequence: CDR1 MDHEN, CDR2 SYDVKM. Trimming removed 3 bases at V and 5 bases at J, with 14 bases between. CDR3 amino acids: CASSFGQGGDNEQFF. CDR3 nucleotides: TGTGCCAGCAGTTTCGGGCAGGGGGGGGACAATGAGCAGTTCTTC.

The rearrangement uses TRBV20-1 and TRBJ2-1; no definite D call. V lost 2 bases to trimming and J lost 1 base, with 6 bases between them. This CDR3 is 13 amino acids long. Germline V gene data show CDR1 as DFQATT and CDR2 as SNEGSKA (reference sequence). The CDR3 here is CSARLQSYNEQFF. The DNA for the CDR3 is TGCAGTGCTAGACTACAGTCCTACAATGAGCAGTTCTTC.

This clonotype was detected once. Germline is not matched at one junction end, which may reflect a read error. The chain recombines TRBV3-1 with TRBJ2-1, with 12 bases lining up with TRBD2. Germline CDR1 and CDR2: LGHDT and YNNKEL (reference sequence). This CDR3 has 15 residues. The CDR3 region is CAGSETSGGFYEQFF. As DNA, the CDR3 is TGTGCCGGCAGCGAGACTAGCGGGGGTTTTTATGAGCAGTTCTTC.

The chain uses TRBV12-3 or TRBV12-4 and TRBJ2-7; TRBD1 matches 9 bases. The CDR3 consists of 16 residues. J gave up 0 bases and V 6 bases, and 9 bases lay outside the gene matches. In nucleotides, the CDR3 is TGTGCCAGCAGGCCGGGACAGGGTGGGGGCTCCTACGAGCAGTACTTC. Protein sequence: CASRPGQGGGSYEQYF.

The V call is TRBV9, the J call TRBJ1-5; D is uncertain. This CDR3 is 16 amino acids long. Trimming took 4 bases from V and 2 from J, leaving 16 bases between them. Germline lookup yields CDR1 SGDLS and CDR2 YYNGEE. CDR3 nucleotides: TGTGCCAGCAGCCCTACAGCAGGCGGTGGCAATCAGCCCCAGCATTTT. It translates to CASSPTAGGGNQPQHF.

This clonotype has a handful of counts. The chain uses TRBV3-1 and TRBJ2-1, with unresolved D. Germline CDR1 and CDR2: LGHDT and YNNKEL (reference sequence). This CDR3 comprises 13 residues. Between the trimmed V and J ends, which lost 0 bases and 8 bases, there was a span of 8 bases. The DNA of the CDR3 is TGTGCCAGCAGCCAAGAACTGGGCCATGAGCAGTTCTTC. Amino acid sequence: CASSQELGHEQFF.

The chain has TRBV20-1 and TRBJ1-2; no clear D gene. The CDR3 is 11 amino acids. V was pared by 4 bases and J by 9 bases, with 12 bases between. Per the germline V gene, CDR1 is DFQATT and CDR2 is SNEGSKA (reference sequence). Here the CDR3 reads CSATKYERYTF. The DNA of the CDR3 is TGCAGTGCTACGAAATATGAGCGCTACACCTTC.

V and J are TRBV4-2 and TRBJ1-2; D possibly corresponds to TRBD1 (6 bases). Germline CDR1 reads LGHNA; CDR2 reads YNFKEQ. Trimming cost V 4 bases and J 4 bases, with 22 bases left between them. CDR3 size: 17 residues. CDR3 residues: CASSPQKPGARGYGYTF. CDR3 bases: TGTGCCAGCAGCCCCCAAAAGCCGGGGGCGCGTGGCTATGGCTACACCTTC.

This clonotype turned up a few times. The rearrangement links TRBV7-9 to TRBJ2-3; D call uncertain. Germline CDR1 reads SEHNR; CDR2 reads FQNEAQ (reference sequence). The CDR3 is 16 amino acids. V gave up 2 bases and J gave up 2 bases, with 14 bases separating them. CDR3 sequence (DNA): TGTGCCAGCAGCTTACAGGCCCTCACTTCCACAGATACGCAGTATTTT. This encodes CASSLQALTSTDTQYF.